Following are 26 T cell receptor beta chains from one sample sequenced in a study of EBV T-cell therapy then PD-1 blockade in nasopharyngeal carcinoma. These receptors' targets are unknown. Clones were sequenced by immunoSEQ multiplex PCR, and TCRdb holds only the in-frame ones, with some missing. In the table there are about 20,000 clones, approximately 84% of which are singletons. Treatment specified: AdE1-LMPpoly-expanded autologous EBV-specific T-cell therapy followed by anti-PD-1 nivolumab. The input for sequencing was CD8+ T cells from blood, taken at roughly day 35 from a patient whose treatment included autologous EBV-specific T cells and nivolumab. These receptors originate from a man in his forties with nasopharyngeal carcinoma.

The CDR3 spells CASGYGTGANEQFF. The CDR3 DNA reads as TGTGCTAGTGGTTACGGGACAGGGGCCAATGAGCAGTTCTTC. V and J are TRBV12-5 and TRBJ2-1, with 10 bases fitting TRBD1. Germline values: CDR1 LGHNT, CDR2 FRNRAP. Germline trimming cut 4 bases from V and 6 bases from J; bases unmatched to any gene: 3. The CDR3 runs to 14 residues.

This clone is a singleton in its sample. This chain joins TRBV28 and TRBJ1-3, with no clear D. CDR1 and CDR2 (germline): MDHEN, SYDVKM. The CDR3 spans 14 residues. The V end was cut by 5 bases, the J end by 4 bases, with 12 bases between. The CDR3 region is CASSPPMEGNTIYF. The CDR3 DNA reads TGTGCCAGCAGTCCCCCGATGGAGGGAAACACCATATATTTT.

The chain couples TRBV7-3 to TRBJ1-2, with 7 positions matching TRBD1. J gave up 8 bases and V 2 bases, and 11 bases lay outside the gene matches. Germline V gene sequence: CDR1 SGHTA, CDR2 FQGTGA. This CDR3 region has 15 residues. DNA for the CDR3: TGTGCCAGCAGCTTATACGGGACAGACCAGAGGGGCTACACCTTC. It codes for CASSLYGTDQRGYTF.

This clone has only a few counts. The chain employs TRBV6-5 and TRBJ2-4; TRBD2 might be the D (6 bases). This CDR3 has 15 amino acids. V was cut by 11 bases and J by 5 bases, with 22 bases left in between. CDR1 and CDR2 from the germline V gene are MNHEY and SVGAGI. CDR3 DNA sequence: TGTGCCGGCGGGGCGGAGGGAGGTTTGGAAAACATTCAGTACTTC. Protein product: CAGGAEGGLENIQYF.

This chain joins TRBV6-1 and TRBJ2-5, with 10 nucleotides matching TRBD2. The V segment lost 3 bases and the J segment 5 bases; nucleotides outside the gene matches: 6. CDR3 length: 15 amino acids. Germline V lookup: CDR1 MNHNS, CDR2 SASEGT. The CDR3 nucleotides read TGTGCCAGCAGTGAGCTAGCGGGGGAGGTGGAGACCCAGTACTTC. This gives the protein CASSELAGEVETQYF.

The chain has TRBV4-1 and TRBJ1-5; 7 bases are a match to TRBD1. The CDR3 is 15 amino acids. The ends lost 3 bases at V and 3 bases at J; junction bases unmatched: 5. The germline V gene encodes CDR1 MGHRA and CDR2 YSYEKL. CDR3 nucleotides: TGCGCCAGCAGCCATTACAGGGGATTCAATCAGCCCCAGCATTTT. This encodes CASSHYRGFNQPQHF.

In this sample, this clone turned up a few times. This chain joins TRBV28 and TRBJ1-3; TRBD1 matches at 9 bases. Germline V CDR1 and CDR2: MDHEN, SYDVKM. Trimming at V came to 2 bases and at J to 0 bases, leaving 2 bases not matched to a gene. The CDR3 consists of 16 residues. As DNA, the CDR3 is TGTGCCAGCAGTTTAACAGGGGGCTTCTCTGGAAACACCATATATTTT. Translation gives CASSLTGGFSGNTIYF.

The rearrangement joins TRBV28 to TRBJ1-3, with no clear D. Germline V gives CDR1 MDHEN, CDR2 SYDVKM. Trimming took off 5 bases at V and 7 bases at J, with 6 bases between the two ends. The CDR3 totals 11 residues. CDR3 DNA sequence: TGTGCCAGCAGTCCGGGGAACACCATATATTTT. Residues: CASSPGNTIYF.

This clone was counted only a few times. The rearrangement uses TRBV27 and TRBJ1-2; 11 bases are shared with TRBD1. The CDR3 sequence is 13 residues long. Trimming at V came to 6 bases and at J to 8 bases, leaving 5 bases not matched to a gene. Looked up from germline, CDR1 is MNHEY and CDR2 is SMNVEV (reference sequence). CDR3 amino acids: CASRGQGAGGYTF. CDR3 DNA sequence: TGTGCCAGCAGAGGACAGGGGGCAGGGGGCTACACCTTC.

This chain links TRBV13 with TRBJ1-2; no reliable D call. Germline V lookup: CDR1 PRHDT, CDR2 FYEKMQ (reference sequence). V was trimmed by 2 bases and J by 4 bases, leaving 14 bases between them. The CDR3 is 15 residues long. The CDR3: CASSLPTEGAYGYTF. CDR3 DNA: TGTGCCAGCAGCTTACCCACCGAGGGAGCCTATGGCTACACCTTC.

This sequence joins TRBV10-2 and TRBJ1-1, with 8 bases aligning to TRBD1. V trimming: 6 bases; J trimming: 1 base; junction bases outside the gene matches: 4. The CDR3 length is 14 residues. Germline V lookup: CDR1 WSHSY, CDR2 SAAADI. The CDR3 DNA is TGCGCCAGCAGGACAGGGGCTAAGAACACTGAAGCTTTCTTT. Amino acids: CASRTGAKNTEAFF.

Points on this clone: The same CDR3 can be traced to other DNA sequences in this sample. The V and J genes are TRBV2 and TRBJ2-7, with 8 bases fitting TRBD1. Trimming at V came to 4 bases and at J to 3 bases, leaving 8 bases not matched to a gene. Germline CDR1 SNHLY, CDR2 FYNNEI. This CDR3 is 15 amino acids long. The CDR3 region has the DNA TGTGCCAGCAGTGCGAAGGGACAGGCGATCTACGAGCAGTACTTC. As protein: CASSAKGQAIYEQYF. The full variable domain, in which reference TRBV2 and TRBJ2-7 provide the parts outside the CDR3, is EPEVTQTPSHQVTQMGQEVILRCVPISNHLYFYWYRQILGQKVEFLVSFYNNEISEKSEIFDDQFSVERPDGSNFTLKIRSTKLEDSAMYFCASSAKGQAIYEQYFGPGTRLTVT.

The chain recombines TRBV19 with TRBJ1-5; D ambiguous. CDR1 and CDR2 from the germline V gene are LNHDA and SQIVND (reference sequence). The CDR3 contains 16 residues. Trimming removed 7 bases at V and 7 bases at J, with 23 bases between. The CDR3 sequence is CASTRSVILVGQPQHF. The CDR3 nucleotides are TGTGCCAGTACCCGATCGGTGATCTTAGTAGGCCAGCCCCAGCATTTT.

The chain couples TRBV2 to TRBJ2-1; D gene ambiguous. The length of the CDR3 is 10 residues. V shed 8 bases and J shed 15 bases, with 14 bases lying between them. The germline V gene encodes CDR1 SNHLY and CDR2 FYNNEI. Here the CDR3 reads CASSAAELFF. In DNA form, the CDR3 reads TGTGCCAGCTCCGCGGCCGAATTGTTCTTC.

The chain uses TRBV14 and TRBJ1-6, with a tentative D call TRBD1 (6 bases). The V end was cut by 2 bases, the J end by 6 bases, with 17 bases between. The germline V gene encodes CDR1 SGHDN and CDR2 FVKESK. The CDR3 is made up of 17 amino acids. CDR3 amino acids: CASSQYLGGASNSPLHF. For the CDR3, the DNA is TGTGCCAGCAGCCAATACCTTGGGGGGGCAAGTAATTCACCCCTCCACTTT.

This clone was picked up one time. The chain joins TRBV4-1 to TRBJ1-1; D remains ambiguous. This CDR3 has 14 amino acids. CDR1 and CDR2 from the germline V gene are MGHRA and YSYEKL. V gave up 5 bases and J gave up 4 bases, with 14 bases separating them. The DNA of the CDR3 is TGCGCCAGCAGCTTCAAGAACGAGGTCACTGAAGCTTTCTTT. Translating gives CASSFKNEVTEAFF.

The V call is TRBV6-4, the J call TRBJ1-2, with TRBD1 identical over 9 bases. Germline values: CDR1 MRHNA, CDR2 SNTAGT. The CDR3 has 13 residues. J was trimmed by 7 bases and V by 0 bases; bases with no gene match: 0. The CDR3 sequence: CASSDSDRGGYTF. CDR3 coding DNA: TGTGCCAGCAGTGACTCGGACAGGGGTGGCTACACCTTC.

The chain is built from TRBV4-1 and TRBJ2-7, with 7 nucleotides matching TRBD2. The CDR3 has 15 residues. J lost 3 bases, V lost 8 bases, and 13 bases had no gene match. Germline assignment: CDR1 MGHRA and CDR2 YSYEKL. The CDR3 DNA sequence: TGCGCCAGCCGAACCCGAGCGGGGAACTTCTACGAGCAGTACTTC. Translating gives CASRTRAGNFYEQYF.

The rearrangement links TRBV28 to TRBJ1-5; 8 bases line up with TRBD1. Trimming at V came to 3 bases and at J to 6 bases, leaving 7 bases not matched to a gene. CDR1 is MDHEN and CDR2 is SYDVKM in the germline V gene. The CDR3 has 15 residues. CDR3 DNA: TGTGCCAGCAGTTTGAGGCAGGGGGCGGGTCAGCCCCAGCATTTT. Residues: CASSLRQGAGQPQHF. Filled out from reference TRBV28 and TRBJ1-5, the complete variable domain reads DVKVTQSSRYLVKRTGEKVFLECVQDMDHENMFWYRQDPGLGLRLIYFSYDVKMKEKGDIPEGYSVSREKKERFSLILESASTNQTSMYLCASSLRQGAGQPQHFGDGTRLSIL.

The V gene is TRBV27, the J gene TRBJ2-3; no clear D gene. V was pared by 2 bases and J by 4 bases, with 16 bases between. In germline, CDR1 is MNHEY, CDR2 SMNVEV (reference sequence). This CDR3 has 16 residues. The CDR3 DNA reads as TGTGCCAGCAGTTTAGCTCTGACATTGGGCGCAGATACGCAGTATTTT. Protein product: CASSLALTLGADTQYF.

The chain recombines TRBV11-1 with TRBJ2-7; 7 bases align to TRBD1. V was pared by 0 bases and J by 0 bases, with 8 bases of the junction left unmatched. CDR1 and CDR2 from the germline V gene are SGHAT and FQDESV (reference sequence). CDR3 length equals 17 residues. CDR3 amino acids: CASSLAHRGARSYEQYF. The CDR3 nucleotides are TGTGCCAGCAGCTTAGCCCACAGGGGAGCGCGCTCCTACGAGCAGTACTTC. The variable domain in full, with the rest retrieved from reference TRBV11-1 and TRBJ2-7, is EAEVAQSPRYKITEKSQAVAFWCDPISGHATLYWYRQILGQGPELLVQFQDESVVDDSQLPKDRFSAERLKGVDSTLKIQPAELGDSAMYLCASSLAHRGARSYEQYFGPGTRLTVT.

V is TRBV4-1 and J is TRBJ2-1, with 7 bases lining up with TRBD2. Trimming cost V 1 base and J 0 bases; bases outside gene matches: 3. This CDR3 spans 16 amino acids. Looked up from germline, CDR1 is MGHRA and CDR2 is YSYEKL. Here the CDR3 reads CASSQVGGSSYNEQFF. CDR3 DNA sequence: TGCGCCAGCAGCCAAGTCGGGGGGAGCTCCTACAATGAGCAGTTCTTC.

This chain uses TRBV27 with TRBJ2-7, with D perhaps matching TRBD1 (5 bases). Trimming left V 2 bases short and J 4 bases short, with 9 bases between. The germline gives CDR1 MNHEY, CDR2 SMNVEV (reference sequence). The CDR3 consists of 13 residues. The DNA for the CDR3 is TGTGCCAGCAGTTTAAGGCAGGGTTACGAGCAGTACTTC. As protein: CASSLRQGYEQYF.

The V gene is TRBV2, the J gene TRBJ1-5; D unclear. Trimming took off 1 base at V and 3 bases at J, with 10 bases between the two ends. Germline V gene data show CDR1 as SNHLY and CDR2 as FYNNEI. The CDR3 length is 15 residues. In nucleotides, the CDR3 is TGTGCCAGCAGTGAAGGGAGACGGACCAATCAGCCCCAGCATTTT. Its protein is CASSEGRRTNQPQHF.

V is TRBV7-2 and J is TRBJ1-1; no reliable D call. V was shortened by 4 bases and J by 5 bases, with 14 bases between the two germline ends. Germline CDR1 SGHTA, CDR2 FQGNSA. The length of the CDR3 is 14 residues. The CDR3 loop reads CASSWSRAGTEAFF. The CDR3, as DNA: TGTGCCAGCAGCTGGTCAAGGGCAGGTACTGAAGCTTTCTTT. Together with reference TRBV7-2 and TRBJ1-1, the CDR3 gives the full variable domain: GAGVSQSPSNKVTEKGKDVELRCDPISGHTALYWYRQSLGQGLEFLIYFQGNSAPDKSGLPSDRFSAERTGGSVSTLTIQRTQQEDSAVYLCASSWSRAGTEAFFGQGTRLTVV.

The genes are TRBV5-4 and TRBJ1-6; maybe TRBD1 (5 bases). Germline V gene data show CDR1 as SGHNT and CDR2 as YYREEE (reference sequence). V was cut by 5 bases and J by 7 bases, with 19 bases left in between. The CDR3 extends over 16 amino acids. CDR3 protein: CASSEQEVIRNSPLHF. CDR3 sequence (DNA): TGTGCCAGCAGTGAACAGGAAGTAATAAGGAATTCACCCCTCCACTTT.